This is a list of T cell receptor beta chains from one sample in a study of T cell responses to AZD1222 COVID-19 vaccine. Only in-frame clones appear in the TCRdb table, and some are missing; sequencing was by immunoSEQ multiplex PCR. The sample contains about 160,000 clones, more than 75% of which appear only once. The material sequenced was peripheral blood, taken 28 days after the second AZD1222 dose. The receptors here all came from an adult who received the AZD1222 COVID-19 vaccine. Both conserved end residues are part of each CDR3. A D gene is named only where the DNA matches it firmly. The size of a clone is reported for some rows only, either as once, few or many, or as a class for expanded clones.

V gene,J gene,D gene,clone size,CDR3 DNA,CDR3 protein
TRBV20-1,TRBJ1-1,NA,once,TGCAGTGCTGGGCTGGGGGCTTTCTTT,CSAGLGAFF
TRBV7-8,TRBJ1-1,NA,NA,TGTGCCAGCAGCTTGGGGACCTTGGGAAGGGGCGGTGAAGCTTTCTTT,CASSLGTLGRGGEAFF
TRBV6-5,TRBJ1-1,NA,NA,TGTGCCAGCACCCCGGACGCATTGGTGGCTTTCTTT,CASTPDALVAFF
TRBV5-5,TRBJ2-5,TRBD1,NA,TGTGCCAGCAGCTTTCAGGGGGCGACCCAGTACTTC,CASSFQGATQYF
TRBV9,TRBJ1-4,NA,NA,TGTGCCAGCAGCCCGAACCAGGGGCCGCGCCGACTGTTTTTT,CASSPNQGPRRLFF
TRBV2,TRBJ1-2,NA,NA,TGTGCCAGCAGTTCATATGGCTATGGCTACACCTTC,CASSSYGYGYTF
TRBV2,TRBJ1-6,NA,NA,TGTGCCAGCAGGCCGGTCCTGGGGTCACCCCTCCACTTT,CASRPVLGSPLHF
TRBV15,TRBJ2-7,NA,NA,TGTGCCACCAGCCTCCATGCGGGCGGATCCCGGCACGAGCAGTACTTC,CATSLHAGGSRHEQYF
TRBV6-2/TRBV6-3,TRBJ1-1,NA,NA,TGTGCCAGCAGTTGGGAAACTGAAGCTTTCTTT,CASSWETEAFF
TRBV3-1/TRBV3-2,TRBJ1-1,NA,NA,TGTGCCAGCAGCCAAAGGAGGAGGTTTGAAGCTTTCTTT,CASSQRRRFEAFF
TRBV5-6,TRBJ2-7,NA,NA,TGTGCCAGCAGCCCTGGACACAGGGAACCTACTTTAGAGCAGTACTTC,CASSPGHREPTLEQYF
TRBV11-1,TRBJ1-1,TRBD1,NA,TGTGCCAGCAGCCCCGGGACAGCTACTGAAGCTTTCTTT,CASSPGTATEAFF
TRBV3-1/TRBV3-2,TRBJ2-7,TRBD2,NA,TGTGCCAGCAGCCAAGGGCGCTCAGAGCGGGGCGAGCAGTACTTC,CASSQGRSERGEQYF
TRBV5-4,TRBJ2-1,TRBD2,NA,TGTGCCAGCAGCTTGGGGGGTTCGGGAGGGTCTCAGTACAATGAGCAGTTCTTC,CASSLGGSGGSQYNEQFF
TRBV29-1,TRBJ1-2,NA,NA,TGCAGCGCCCGAGGGACGGACTCATATGGCTACACCTTC,CSARGTDSYGYTF
TRBV7-2,TRBJ1-3,NA,NA,TGTGCCAGCAGCCGGGGCTCTGGAAACACCATATATTTT,CASSRGSGNTIYF
TRBV28,TRBJ1-1,NA,NA,TGTGCCAGCAGACCGACGGGAGTTCTGAACACTGAAGCTTTCTTT,CASRPTGVLNTEAFF
TRBV6-5,TRBJ2-7,NA,NA,TGTGCCAGCAATCTACGGGGATACTCCTACGAGCAGTACTTC,CASNLRGYSYEQYF
TRBV5-5,TRBJ1-5,NA,few,TGTGCCAGCAGCTCATCAGGTCAGCCCCAGCATTTT,CASSSSGQPQHF
TRBV3-1/TRBV3-2,TRBJ2-5,NA,NA,TGTGCCAGCAGCCGTAACCAAGAGACCCAGTACTTC,CASSRNQETQYF
TRBV11-2,TRBJ1-5,TRBD1,NA,TGTGCCAGCAGCTACAACACAGGGGGCGGGCAGCCCCAGCATTTT,CASSYNTGGGQPQHF
TRBV19,TRBJ1-2,TRBD1,NA,TGTGCCAGTAGATATACAGGGGGCGTCTATGGCTACACCTTC,CASRYTGGVYGYTF
TRBV7-2,TRBJ1-5,TRBD1,NA,TGTGCCAGCAGTGGGACAGGCAATCAGCCCCAGCATTTT,CASSGTGNQPQHF
TRBV29-1,TRBJ2-1,TRBD1,NA,TGCAGCGTTTTAACAGGGGGTGAGCAGTTCTTC,CSVLTGGEQFF
TRBV7-8,TRBJ1-5,NA,NA,TGTGCCAGCAGCCAACAAGGGCTTAGCAATCAGCCCCAGCATTTT,CASSQQGLSNQPQHF
TRBV6-5,TRBJ1-1,NA,NA,TGTGCCAGCAGTTATTTGGGGAACACTGAAGCTTTCTTT,CASSYLGNTEAFF
TRBV18,TRBJ2-1,NA,NA,TGTGCCAGCTCACCAGGCCCCAATGAGCAGTTCTTC,CASSPGPNEQFF
TRBV5-1,TRBJ1-1,NA,NA,TGCGCCAGCAGCTTGTCGGGGGACGGGGGAACTGAAGCTTTCTTT,CASSLSGDGGTEAFF
TRBV27,TRBJ2-2,NA,NA,TGTGCCAGCAGTTCGCGACCAGTAATGGGGGGTTGGACCGGGGAGCTGTTTTTT,CASSSRPVMGGWTGELFF
TRBV29-1,TRBJ1-1,NA,NA,TGCAGCGTTGAGTGGGGGAACACTGAAGCTTTCTTT,CSVEWGNTEAFF
TRBV4-3,TRBJ1-3,NA,NA,TGCGCCAGCAGCCAAGTACAGGGTCTTGGAAACACCATATATTTT,CASSQVQGLGNTIYF
TRBV19,TRBJ2-7,NA,NA,TGTGCCAGTAGTCCGTCCAGCTCCTTCTCCTACGAGCAGTACTTC,CASSPSSSFSYEQYF
TRBV7-2,TRBJ1-6,NA,NA,TGTGCCAGCAGCCCCGGGAGTCCCAATAATTCACCCCTCCACTTT,CASSPGSPNNSPLHF
TRBV19,TRBJ2-2,NA,NA,TGTGCCAGTAAATTCCAGGCCGGGGAGCTGTTTTTT,CASKFQAGELFF
TRBV7-2,TRBJ2-1,TRBD2,NA,TGTGCCAGCAGCCAGACTGTCGGGGGGGGAAATGAGCAGTTCTTC,CASSQTVGGGNEQFF